This TCR beta chain was identified in a study of PD-L1 blockade in urothelial cancer. In germline, CDR1 is SGHVS, CDR2 FQNEAQ. This CDR3 comprises 16 residues. V was trimmed by 5 bases and J by 1 base, leaving 15 bases between them. Time point reported: pretreatment peripheral blood. Profiled with immunoSEQ multiplex PCR; TCRdb holds only in-frame clones, not every one. Altogether just under 65,000 clones are present, approximately 80% being singletons, with the ten largest covering more than 1.5%. This rearrangement joins TRBV7-8 to TRBJ1-5; a weak D match, TRBD1 (5 bases). The receptor's source is a man in his 70s with urothelial cancer. The sample consisted of PBMCs, taken around atezolizumab (anti-PD-L1) treatment. The CDR3 DNA reads as TGTGCCAGCAGCCCCCTACCTGACAGAAGCAATCAGCCCCAGCATTTT. Amino acid sequence: CASSPLPDRSNQPQHF.